Sequencing of this T cell receptor beta chain was carried out in a study of shared T cell receptors in the human thymus. Sequencing used immunoSEQ multiplex PCR; TCRdb keeps in-frame clones, though not all of them. The sample carries some 640,000 clones, more than 75% recorded once. The same sample was also studied in work on human thymus T cells. From that report: Congenital heart defects were the reason for the corrective surgery that the donors, healthy Finnish infants, were having. Obtained as resections during corrective heart surgery, the thymus tissue was then studied. As related research reported, thymic repertoires overlapped highly among unrelated individuals.

The origin of this receptor is a boy younger than two with a congenital heart defect. The sample taken for sequencing was thymocytes.

The CDR3 nucleotides read TGTGCCAGCAGCTCAACCCCCGACGGAGGGGCATATGGCTACACCTTC. It codes for CASSSTPDGGAYGYTF. This chain connects TRBV7-6 to TRBJ1-2, with D possibly TRBD1 on 5 matching bases. V was trimmed by 4 bases and J by 5 bases, leaving 20 bases between them. The CDR3 is made up of 16 amino acids. Germline CDR1 SGHVS, CDR2 FNYEAQ.